This passage covers 27 T cell receptor beta chains from one sample sequenced in a study of cytomegalovirus exposure and HLA in healthy donors. PCR involved 60 Vbeta and 13 Jbeta primers. Sequencing was performed with immunoSEQ multiplex PCR; in TCRdb, only in-frame clones are kept and a portion is missing. The sample includes more than 20,000 clones, 60% to 80% of them seen just once. Sequencing was carried out using PBMCs. The receptors were gathered from a male donor in good health and CMV-seronegative.

The chain links TRBV10-3 to TRBJ1-5; D is perhaps TRBD1 (5 bases). V dropped 0 bases and J dropped 5 bases, with 8 bases sitting between them. This CDR3 region has 14 residues. Germline-derived CDR1 and CDR2 are ENHRY and SYGVKD. CDR3 region: CAISESGGDQPQHF. The CDR3 region has the DNA TGTGCCATCAGTGAGTCCGGGGGGGATCAGCCCCAGCATTTT.

V usage is TRBV25-1 and J usage is TRBJ1-4; no firm D call. V was trimmed by 3 bases and J by 7 bases, leaving 9 bases between them. The length of the CDR3 is 13 residues. Germline V gene data show CDR1 as MGHDK and CDR2 as SYGVNS. CDR3 DNA: TGTGCCAGCAGTGATCTGGCGGGTGAAAAACTGTTTTTT. Amino acids: CASSDLAGEKLFF.

The rearrangement uses TRBV7-3 and TRBJ2-5, with D tentatively TRBD1 (6 bases). The CDR3 covers 14 residues. Trimming removed 5 bases from V and 0 bases from J, with 10 bases in between. Germline CDR1 reads SGHTA; CDR2 reads FQGTGA. The CDR3 reads CASSPGAHQETQYF. For the CDR3, the DNA is TGTGCCAGCAGCCCAGGGGCACACCAAGAGACCCAGTACTTC.

By sample fraction, this clone is large. V usage is TRBV2 and J usage is TRBJ2-7; possible D gene TRBD1, 6 bases. Trimming removed 5 bases at V and 2 bases at J, with 13 bases between. Germline V gene lookup returns CDR1 SNHLY and CDR2 FYNNEI. The CDR3 totals 14 residues. CDR3: CASSTTGSAYEQYF. As DNA, the CDR3 is TGTGCCAGCAGTACCACAGGGTCCGCCTACGAGCAGTACTTC.

This chain links TRBV2 with TRBJ2-4; TRBD2 matches at 11 bases. CDR3 size: 18 residues. Germline trimming cut 4 bases from V and 1 base from J; bases unmatched to any gene: 9. Germline lookup yields CDR1 SNHLY and CDR2 FYNNEI. CDR3: CASSGRLAGSWAKNIQYF. CDR3 in DNA: TGTGCCAGCAGTGGACGACTAGCGGGGAGTTGGGCCAAAAACATTCAGTACTTC.

The chain couples TRBV27 to TRBJ1-5, with D possibly TRBD1 on 5 matching bases. The CDR3 sequence is 15 residues long. The germline CDR1 and CDR2 sequences are MNHEY and SMNVEV (reference sequence). Trimming left V 6 bases short and J 7 bases short, with 19 bases between. The CDR3 region has the DNA TGTGCCAGCAGCCCCGTGGACATTCTAGGCCAGCCCCAGCATTTT. This codes for CASSPVDILGQPQHF.

The V call is TRBV4-2, the J call TRBJ2-2; D possibly corresponds to TRBD2 (6 bases). CDR1 and CDR2 (germline): LGHNA, YNFKEQ. V shed 1 base and J shed 1 base, with 13 bases lying between them. The CDR3 is 17 amino acids. As DNA, the CDR3 is TGTGCCAGCAGCCAAGCCCATGTGCGGGAGAACACCGGGGAGCTGTTTTTT. Its protein is CASSQAHVRENTGELFF.

This sequence joins TRBV29-1 and TRBJ2-7; 7 nucleotides agree with TRBD2. Germline V CDR1 and CDR2: SQVTM, ANQGSEA. V shed 6 bases and J 6 bases; nucleotides not matched to a gene: 14. This CDR3 region has 14 residues. CDR3 coding DNA: TGCAGCGTGGGCGAAGTGTTCAGGGAGGGCGAGCAGTACTTC. Residues: CSVGEVFREGEQYF.

This chain connects TRBV9 to TRBJ1-6; unclear D gene. There are 14 residues in the CDR3. V lost 4 bases and J lost 6, with 11 bases in between. Germline CDR1 SGDLS, CDR2 YYNGEE. CDR3 sequence (DNA): TGTGCCAGCAGCCCCGCACGTAGTAATTCACCCCTCCACTTT. Its protein is CASSPARSNSPLHF.

The chain couples TRBV13 to TRBJ1-1, with TRBD1 matching 9 bases. The CDR3 length is 14 residues. Looked up from germline, CDR1 is PRHDT and CDR2 is FYEKMQ (reference sequence). Trimming took 5 bases from V and 8 from J; bases not matched to a gene: 9. DNA of the CDR3: TGTGCCAGCAGCGACCTTACAGGGGGCGGGGAAGCTTTCTTT. Protein product: CASSDLTGGGEAFF.

The V call is TRBV6-6, the J call TRBJ2-1; 10 bases fit TRBD2. Trimming at V came to 4 bases and at J to 9 bases, leaving 12 bases not matched to a gene. There are 16 residues in the CDR3. In germline, CDR1 is MNHNY, CDR2 SVGAGI (reference sequence). The CDR3 protein is CASSWVHWTSGGEQFF. The CDR3 coding sequence is TGTGCCAGCAGTTGGGTTCACTGGACTAGCGGTGGTGAGCAGTTCTTC.

This chain uses TRBV5-5 with TRBJ1-2; 7 nucleotides line up with TRBD1. This CDR3 spans 15 amino acids. The trim removed 4 bases at V and 1 base at J, leaving 7 bases unmatched. The germline V gene encodes CDR1 SGHKS and CDR2 YYEKEE (reference sequence). CDR3 DNA: TGTGCCAGCAGCGAGGGACAGACCATTAACTATGGCTACACCTTC. It yields the protein CASSEGQTINYGYTF.

This chain connects TRBV9 to TRBJ2-2; D ambiguous. The CDR3 contains 15 residues. Germline V lookup: CDR1 SGDLS, CDR2 YYNGEE. Trimming stripped 0 bases from V and 6 bases from J, with 12 bases between. CDR3 nucleotides: TGTGCCAGCAGCGTAGTCCCCCAAAGCCCCGGGGAGCTGTTTTTT. It encodes CASSVVPQSPGELFF.

Only a few counts were recorded for this clone. In the same sample, other DNA sequences code for this CDR3. The rearrangement joins TRBV7-3 to TRBJ1-1; maybe TRBD1 (5 bases). The germline gives CDR1 SGHTA, CDR2 FQGTGA. V dropped 2 bases and J dropped 3 bases, with 7 bases sitting between them. The CDR3 runs 13 residues. The CDR3 region has the DNA TGTGCCAGCAGCTTACAAGGGGACACTGAAGCTTTCTTT. It codes for CASSLQGDTEAFF.

V and J are TRBV27 and TRBJ1-1, with 9 bases matching TRBD1. V was pared by 2 bases and J by 5 bases, with 0 bases of the junction left unmatched. This CDR3 contains 13 residues. Looked up from germline, CDR1 is MNHEY and CDR2 is SMNVEV (reference sequence). The CDR3 here is CASSLGTGTEAFF. The CDR3 coding sequence is TGTGCCAGCAGTTTAGGGACAGGGACTGAAGCTTTCTTT.

The V and J genes are TRBV7-9 and TRBJ2-1; possible D gene TRBD2, 6 bases. The CDR3 has 13 amino acids. V lost 0 bases and J 10 bases, leaving 10 bases between the germline ends. The germline V gene has CDR1 SEHNR and CDR2 FQNEAQ (reference sequence). CDR3 nucleotide sequence: TGTGCCAGCAGCTTAGCTAGCGGAGCGGAGCAGTTCTTC. This translates into CASSLASGAEQFF. Based on the CDR3 plus reference TRBV7-9 and TRBJ2-1, the full variable domain is DTGVSQNPRHKITKRGQNVTFRCDPISEHNRLYWYRQTLGQGPEFLTYFQNEAQLEKSRLLSDRFSAERPKGSFSTLEIQRTEQGDSAMYLCASSLASGAEQFFGPGTRLTVL.

The chain employs TRBV5-5 and TRBJ2-5; 7 bases match TRBD1. This CDR3 region has 16 residues. V lost 7 bases, J lost 2 bases, and 14 bases stayed unmatched. CDR1 SGHKS and CDR2 YYEKEE come from the germline V gene (reference sequence). CDR3 sequence: CASVPGGPGQQETQYF. For the CDR3, the DNA is TGTGCCAGCGTACCTGGAGGTCCGGGACAGCAAGAGACCCAGTACTTC.

There are a few counts of this clone. The chain links TRBV9 to TRBJ2-7, with 9 bases lining up with TRBD1. The CDR3 loop spans 15 amino acids. Germline CDR1 reads SGDLS; CDR2 reads YYNGEE. Trimming removed 3 bases from V and 5 bases from J; junction bases left unmatched: 9. The CDR3 DNA sequence: TGTGCCAGCAGCGGGGGGACAGGGCGGGTTAACGAGCAGTACTTC. Translation gives CASSGGTGRVNEQYF. Looking up the rest from reference TRBV9 and TRBJ2-7 gives the full variable domain: DSGVTQTPKHLITATGQRVTLRCSPRSGDLSVYWYQQSLDQGLQFLIQYYNGEERAKGNILERFSAQQFPDLHSELNLSSLELGDSALYFCASSGGTGRVNEQYFGPGTRLTVT.

The rearrangement uses TRBV7-6 and TRBJ2-7; D is perhaps TRBD2 (5 bases). This CDR3 region has 13 residues. Germline V lookup: CDR1 SGHVS, CDR2 FNYEAQ. Trimming cost V 8 bases and J 3 bases, with 14 bases left between them. CDR3 nucleotide sequence: TGTGCCAGCGGCGAGGGCCCTCTCTACGAGCAGTACTTC. This codes for CASGEGPLYEQYF.

V is TRBV11-2 and J is TRBJ2-7; D ambiguous. The germline V and J ends were trimmed by 0 bases and 5 bases, with 5 bases remaining between them. The CDR3 is 12 residues long. CDR1 SGHAT and CDR2 FQNNGV come from the germline V gene. CDR3 DNA: TGTGCCAGCAGCTTAGATGGCCACGAGCAGTACTTC. Its translation: CASSLDGHEQYF.

The CDR3 DNA follows: TGTGCCAGCAGCTACCAGTCGGGAGATACGCAGTATTTT. It translates to CASSYQSGDTQYF. The J gene is TRBJ2-3, the V gene TRBV7-2; no clear D gene. V dropped 4 bases and J dropped 5 bases, with 10 bases sitting between them. The germline V gene encodes CDR1 SGHTA and CDR2 FQGNSA. CDR3 length equals 13 residues.

The rearrangement links TRBV6-5 to TRBJ2-5; D unclear. V lost 7 bases, J lost 0 bases, and 6 bases lay in between. In germline, CDR1 is MNHEY, CDR2 SVGAGI. The CDR3 extends over 12 amino acids. The CDR3 is CASMGNQETQYF. CDR3 nucleotides: TGTGCCAGCATGGGCAACCAAGAGACCCAGTACTTC.

The chain is built from TRBV13 and TRBJ1-1; 8 bases are a match to TRBD1. The germline gives CDR1 PRHDT, CDR2 FYEKMQ (reference sequence). This CDR3 is built from 15 residues. The V segment lost 5 bases and the J segment 1 base; nucleotides outside the gene matches: 6. The CDR3 DNA reads as TGTGCCAGCAGCCCAGGACAGGGTCCGAACACTGAAGCTTTCTTT. Translation: CASSPGQGPNTEAFF.

This chain joins TRBV27 and TRBJ2-1, with 7 bases matching TRBD2. Per the germline V gene, CDR1 is MNHEY and CDR2 is SMNVEV (reference sequence). This CDR3 contains 15 residues. V shed 2 bases and J 3 bases; nucleotides not matched to a gene: 4. Here the CDR3 DNA reads TGTGCCAGCAGTTTAGGGGGGGAAGGCTACAATGAGCAGTTCTTC. As protein: CASSLGGEGYNEQFF.

V and J are TRBV11-2 and TRBJ2-7, with D perhaps matching TRBD2 (6 bases). Germline lookup yields CDR1 SGHAT and CDR2 FQNNGV. The CDR3 extends over 15 amino acids. V dropped 1 base and J dropped 0 bases, with 10 bases sitting between them. The CDR3 region is CASSLVGGNSYEQYF. The CDR3 DNA sequence: TGTGCCAGCAGCTTAGTGGGGGGAAACTCCTACGAGCAGTACTTC.

The chain is built from TRBV7-3 and TRBJ2-1, with 9 nucleotides matching TRBD2. The CDR3 is 15 amino acids. The ends lost 7 bases at V and 5 bases at J; junction bases unmatched: 9. CDR1 SGHTA and CDR2 FQGTGA come from the germline V gene. The CDR3 DNA reads TGTGCCAGCAAAATGGGTAGCGGGAGAGACAATGAGCAGTTCTTC. It yields the protein CASKMGSGRDNEQFF.

Concerning this clone: This CDR3 is missing its conserved last phenylalanine or tryptophan, likely due to a read error. The DNA is left out, because the CDR3 cannot be placed on it with certainty; the CDR3 is given as TCRdb lists it. The rearrangement links TRBV6-1 to TRBJ2-7; TRBD2 is the table's D call and was not checked against the DNA. Germline V gene lookup returns CDR1 MNHNS and CDR2 SASEGT. The CDR3 has 12 residues if both end residues are counted. CDR3 loop: CASSEEAGSLLS.